This T cell receptor (beta chain) comes out of a study of blood T cell repertoires in COVID-19. This CDR3 is 15 amino acids long. Germline CDR1 reads WSHSY; CDR2 reads SAAADI. Losses at the gene ends were 6 bases for V and 1 base for J; bases not matched to a gene: 3. The table came from immunoSEQ multiplex PCR; TCRdb's copy has only in-frame clones and leaves some out. The sample has hundreds of thousands of clones, about 85% seen once. What was sequenced was PBMCs or T cells enriched from blood (not recorded which). The receptor comes from a woman between 18 and 29 years old with acute COVID-19. V and J are TRBV10-2 and TRBJ1-5; TRBD1 matches 10 bases. The CDR3: CASSLGQGSNQPQHF. The CDR3, as DNA: TGCGCCAGCAGCTTGGGACAGGGGAGCAATCAGCCCCAGCATTTT.